This T cell receptor (beta chain) was sequenced for a study of vaccination effects on CD4 cells after COVID-19. Study-wide context: PBMC were cultured at fewer than 2.5 million per well with 10 IU/ml IL-2 and 7.5 to 10 ug/ml peptides.

Worth noting for this clone: The antigen is undetermined.

Clones were sequenced by immunoSEQ multiplex PCR, and TCRdb holds only the in-frame ones, with some missing. The sample carries more than 30,000 clones, under 85% recorded once. Cultured cells yielded isolated CD4+ T cells after nine to ten days. The healthy vaccine recipients, who had no prior SARS-CoV-2 infection, showed negative nucleocapsid antibodies. This specimen was CD4+ T cells from PBMCs cultured without peptide, taken before COVID-19 vaccination. This TCR derives from a human donor who received a COVID-19 vaccine.

Here the CDR3 reads CASSIGWGRRYNEQFF. The CDR3 nucleotides are TGTGCCAGTAGTATAGGTTGGGGGAGGCGCTACAATGAGCAGTTCTTC. The genes are TRBV19 and TRBJ2-1; TRBD2 is a possible D gene (6 bases). Germline values: CDR1 LNHDA, CDR2 SQIVND (reference sequence). The CDR3 covers 16 residues. Trimming left V 1 base short and J 3 bases short, with 13 bases between.